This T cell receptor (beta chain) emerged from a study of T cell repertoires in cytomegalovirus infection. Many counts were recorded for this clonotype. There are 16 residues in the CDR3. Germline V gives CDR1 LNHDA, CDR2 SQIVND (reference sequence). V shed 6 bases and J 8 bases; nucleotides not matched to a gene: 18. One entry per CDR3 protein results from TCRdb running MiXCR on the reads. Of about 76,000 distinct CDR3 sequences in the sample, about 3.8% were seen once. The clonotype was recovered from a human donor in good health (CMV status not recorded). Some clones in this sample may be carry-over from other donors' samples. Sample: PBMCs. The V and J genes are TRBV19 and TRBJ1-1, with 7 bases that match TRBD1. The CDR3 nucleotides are TGTGCCAGTAGGCCAAAGGGAGGGACAGCTCCAATAGAAGCTTTCTTT. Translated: CASRPKGGTAPIEAFF.